This T cell receptor (beta chain) was documented in a study of OX40 agonist ivuxolimab in advanced cancers. Looking at the study overall: Of mixed ages from about 20 to 80 and averaging approximately 60 years, the group was approximately 80% male. One patient with hepatocellular carcinoma and two with cutaneous melanoma, three in all, had partial responses.

As concerns this clone: The antigen is undetermined.

The CDR3 contains 17 residues. The V and J ends lost 2 bases and 3 bases, in that order; junction bases with no gene match: 7. CDR1 is SGHRS and CDR2 is YFSETQ in the germline V gene. Whole-study results and caveats: Expanded peripheral T-cell antigen specificity went undetermined. Both CD4+ and CD8+ T cell populations in blood had undergone clonal expansion by week 6 at 0.1 to 3.0 mg/kg.

TCRdb's table, derived via immunoSEQ multiplex PCR, lists solely in-frame clones and lacks some. The sample shows about 84,000 clones, over 65% of them seen only once. This receptor was obtained from an adult with an advanced solid tumor such as melanoma, head and neck, liver or kidney cancer. This chain connects TRBV5-1 to TRBJ2-3; 12 bases line up with TRBD2. Specimen: CD4+ or CD8+ T cells sorted from blood, collected in a trial of the OX40 agonist ivuxolimab. CDR3 region: CASSFPSSGGVTDTQYF. CDR3 nucleotide sequence: TGCGCCAGCAGCTTCCCCTCTAGCGGGGGGGTGACAGATACGCAGTATTTT.